The next 30 T cell receptor beta chains were all read from a single sample in a study of T cell responses to AZD1222 COVID-19 vaccine. This table comes from immunoSEQ multiplex PCR, and its TCRdb copy is limited to in-frame clones, with some not included. The top ten clones hold about 3% of a sample with about 140,000 clones, around 92% of them seen once. The material was peripheral blood, obtained on day 0 of AZD1222 vaccination. These receptors came from an adult in good health.

The CDR3 sequence is CASSIQGTRGGYGYTF. For the CDR3, the DNA is TGTGCCAGTAGTATACAGGGGACCCGTGGGGGCTATGGCTACACCTTC. The chain combines TRBV19 with TRBJ1-2; TRBD1 might be the D (6 bases). This CDR3 has 16 amino acids. The ends were cut back, 2 bases at V and 4 bases at J, with 17 bases in the middle. Germline CDR1 and CDR2: LNHDA and SQIVND (reference sequence).

About this clone itself: Relative to the germline gene, one junction end is altered; a read error may explain this. The chain is built from TRBV6-2 or TRBV6-3 and TRBJ1-6, with 10 bases that match TRBD1. The CDR3 is 15 residues long. Germline CDR1 and CDR2: MNHEY and SVGEGT. The CDR3 nucleotides read TGTGCCAGTAGTTGGACGACAGGGGGCGGCTCACCCCTCCACTTT. It specifies CASSWTTGGGSPLHF.

This clone appeared a single time. This chain connects TRBV18 to TRBJ1-2, with D uncertain. The germline CDR1 and CDR2 sequences are KGHSH and LQKENI. V was shortened by 7 bases and J by 4 bases, with 13 bases between the two germline ends. This CDR3 comprises 13 residues. The CDR3 protein is CASCGPICYGYTF. The DNA of the CDR3 is TGTGCCAGCTGTGGACCGATATGCTATGGCTACACCTTC.

The rearrangement uses TRBV19 and TRBJ1-1, with a weak D call TRBD1 (6 bases). Germline assignment: CDR1 LNHDA and CDR2 SQIVND (reference sequence). This CDR3 region has 14 residues. The germline V and J ends were trimmed by 3 bases and 2 bases, with 10 bases remaining between them. The CDR3, as DNA: TGTGCCAGTAGTATTGCAGGGGCTAACACTGAAGCTTTCTTT. Its protein is CASSIAGANTEAFF.

This chain links TRBV19 with TRBJ2-2, with TRBD1 matching 7 bases. Germline CDR1 is LNHDA and CDR2 is SQIVND (reference sequence). V lost 5 bases and J lost 6; bases outside the gene matches: 9. This CDR3 comprises 15 residues. The CDR3 DNA reads TGTGCCAGTAGTCCCTGGGGCCAGGGGGCCGGGGAGCTGTTTTTT. Its protein is CASSPWGQGAGELFF.

This rearrangement joins TRBV4-3 to TRBJ1-1; tentative D call: TRBD1 (6 bases). CDR1 and CDR2 from the germline V gene are LGHNA and YSLEER. The CDR3 is 13 residues long. Trimming left V 6 bases short and J 3 bases short, with 11 bases between. The CDR3 is CASRVGADTEAFF. The CDR3 DNA sequence: TGCGCCAGCAGAGTGGGGGCAGACACTGAAGCTTTCTTT.

The gene calls are TRBV5-6 and TRBJ2-3; D perhaps matches TRBD2 (6 bases). Looked up from germline, CDR1 is SGHDT and CDR2 is YYEEEE. The CDR3 consists of 13 residues. Trimming left V 4 bases short and J 5 bases short, with 11 bases between. CDR3 residues: CASSPGTLDTQYF. CDR3 in DNA: TGTGCCAGCAGCCCCGGGACTTTAGATACGCAGTATTTT. Filled out from reference TRBV5-6 and TRBJ2-3, the complete variable domain reads DAGVTQSPTHLIKTRGQQVTLRCSPKSGHDTVSWYQQALGQGPQFIFQYYEEEERQRGNFPDRFSGHQFPNYSSELNVNALLLGDSALYLCASSPGTLDTQYFGPGTRLTVL.

The genes are TRBV19 and TRBJ2-7; D remains unclear. CDR3 size: 13 residues. In germline, CDR1 is LNHDA, CDR2 SQIVND (reference sequence). V lost 6 bases and J lost 0, with 9 bases in between. This CDR3 reads CASRPDVSYEQYF. In DNA, the CDR3 is TGTGCCAGTAGGCCCGACGTCTCCTACGAGCAGTACTTC.

The chain uses TRBV27 and TRBJ1-2, with D unclear. CDR3 length equals 15 residues. Trimming took 2 bases from V and 2 from J, leaving 12 bases between them. CDR1 is MNHEY, CDR2 SMNVEV, per germline (reference sequence). The chain's CDR3 is CASSLRPRENYGYTF. In nucleotides, the CDR3 is TGTGCCAGCAGTTTACGCCCCCGGGAGAACTATGGCTACACCTTC.

In nucleotides, the CDR3 is TGTGCCAGCAGTAAACAGGGGGCAGGTGGAAACACCATATATTTT. It encodes CASSKQGAGGNTIYF. The rearrangement joins TRBV2 to TRBJ1-3; 9 nucleotides line up with TRBD1. Germline CDR1 reads SNHLY; CDR2 reads FYNNEI. Losses at the gene ends were 5 bases for V and 3 bases for J; bases not matched to a gene: 5. The CDR3 is made up of 15 amino acids.

This chain joins TRBV29-1 and TRBJ1-5; 7 positions agree with TRBD1. Trimming at V came to 5 bases and at J to 0 bases, leaving 28 bases not matched to a gene. CDR1 SQVTM and CDR2 ANQGSEA come from the germline V gene. The CDR3 loop spans 22 amino acids. CDR3 in amino acids: CSVFVSGTVTRRSPNSNQPQHF. Written as DNA, the CDR3 is TGCAGCGTTTTCGTATCCGGGACAGTTACGCGGAGGAGCCCGAATAGCAATCAGCCCCAGCATTTT. The full variable domain, in which reference TRBV29-1 and TRBJ1-5 provide the parts outside the CDR3, is SAVISQKPSRDICQRGTSLTIQCQVDSQVTMMFWYRQQPGQSLTLIATANQGSEATYESGFVIDKFPISRPNLTFSTLTVSNMSPEDSSIYLCSVFVSGTVTRRSPNSNQPQHFGDGTRLSIL.

The V and J genes are TRBV28 and TRBJ2-3; 11 nucleotides agree with TRBD2. This CDR3 spans 14 amino acids. The germline gives CDR1 MDHEN, CDR2 SYDVKM. V was clipped by 6 bases and J by 3 bases; unmatched bases: 2. As DNA, the CDR3 is TGTGCCAGCAGCCGACTAGCGGGAACAGATACGCAGTATTTT. This gives the protein CASSRLAGTDTQYF. Drawing the rest from reference TRBV28 and TRBJ2-3, the complete variable domain is DVKVTQSSRYLVKRTGEKVFLECVQDMDHENMFWYRQDPGLGLRLIYFSYDVKMKEKGDIPEGYSVSREKKERFSLILESASTNQTSMYLCASSRLAGTDTQYFGPGTRLTVL.

The CDR3, as DNA: TGTGCCAGAAGCAGAAAGGACAGGGAGAACTATGGCTACACCTTC. Its protein is CARSRKDRENYGYTF. V gene TRBV5-3 combines with J gene TRBJ1-2; 8 bases map to TRBD1. TRBV5-3 belongs to the ORF category, with a function that is uncertain. J was trimmed by 2 bases and V by 4 bases; bases with no gene match: 7. The CDR3 consists of 15 residues.

The V and J genes are TRBV7-9 and TRBJ1-6, with 8 bases that match TRBD1. The V gene end was trimmed by 5 bases and the J gene end by 10 bases; junction bases not matched to a gene: 16. Germline V gene lookup returns CDR1 SEHNR and CDR2 FQNEAQ (reference sequence). The CDR3 covers 17 residues. For the CDR3, the DNA is TGTGCCAGCAGCCGATATGCCTCAGGGGGCGGGGGATCACCCCTCCACTTT. It codes for CASSRYASGGGGSPLHF.

There are a few counts of this clone. The CDR3 protein is CASSSQLGEQFF. The DNA of the CDR3 is TGTGCCAGCAGCTCTCAGCTCGGGGAGCAGTTCTTC. The V call is TRBV7-3, the J call TRBJ2-1; unclear D gene. V was shortened by 4 bases and J by 10 bases, with 11 bases between the two germline ends. From germline, CDR1 is SGHTA and CDR2 FQGTGA. The CDR3 totals 12 residues.

This clone was detected once. The V gene is TRBV19, the J gene TRBJ2-1; D gene ambiguous. V shed 3 bases and J shed 7 bases, with 10 bases lying between them. This CDR3 is 13 amino acids long. Germline values: CDR1 LNHDA, CDR2 SQIVND (reference sequence). The CDR3 nucleotides read TGTGCCAGTAGTATCAAAGTCCGTAATGAGCAGTTCTTC. Its translation: CASSIKVRNEQFF.

This rearrangement joins TRBV11-2 to TRBJ2-4; D is ambiguous. CDR1 and CDR2 from the germline V gene are SGHAT and FQNNGV. V shed 4 bases and J shed 3 bases, with 16 bases lying between them. CDR3 size: 16 residues. The CDR3 region is CASSWNIQSGKNIQYF. CDR3 sequence (DNA): TGTGCCAGCAGCTGGAACATACAGTCGGGCAAAAACATTCAGTACTTC.

The chain combines TRBV3-1 (or the pseudogene TRBV3-2) with TRBJ2-3; D is perhaps TRBD1 (6 bases). Germline values: CDR1 LGHDT, CDR2 YNNKEL (reference sequence). V dropped 4 bases and J dropped 3 bases, with 20 bases sitting between them. The CDR3 contains 17 residues. The CDR3 region has the DNA TGTGCCAGCAGCCCCGACTGTCAGGGGATGAGGACAGATACGCAGTATTTT. This sequence encodes CASSPDCQGMRTDTQYF.

The chain employs TRBV25-1 and TRBJ1-5; tentatively, D is TRBD1 (5 bases). Per germline, CDR1 MGHDK and CDR2 SYGVNS. Between the trimmed V and J ends, which lost 2 bases and 7 bases, there was a span of 12 bases. The length of the CDR3 is 14 residues. The CDR3 coding sequence is TGTGCCAGCAGTGAAACCAGGGCGGAGCAGCCCCAGCATTTT. Its translation: CASSETRAEQPQHF.

This chain joins TRBV6-2 or TRBV6-3 and TRBJ1-3; tentatively, D is TRBD1 (5 bases). Between the trimmed V and J ends, which lost 5 bases and 0 bases, there was a span of 11 bases. The CDR3 extends over 15 amino acids. The germline V gene encodes CDR1 MNHEY and CDR2 SVGEGT. The CDR3 DNA reads TGTGCCAGCAGTGACTGGACAACCTCTGGAAACACCATATATTTT. Protein product: CASSDWTTSGNTIYF.

The chain employs TRBV11-3 and TRBJ2-3; no reliable D call. V was trimmed by 1 base and J by 0 bases, leaving 5 bases between them. This CDR3 is built from 14 residues. Germline loops: CDR1 SGHNT, CDR2 YENEEA. CDR3 residues: CASSLGGSTDTQYF. CDR3 in DNA: TGTGCCAGCAGCTTAGGGGGTAGCACAGATACGCAGTATTTT.

The V gene is TRBV5-1, the J gene TRBJ2-7; 8 bases match TRBD1. Germline V gives CDR1 SGHRS, CDR2 YFSETQ. With V trimmed by 3 bases and J by 9 bases, 5 bases remained unmatched. The CDR3 runs to 12 residues. The CDR3 bases are TGCGCCAGCAGCTCGGACAGGGTGGGGCAGTACTTC. This translates into CASSSDRVGQYF. Variable domain in full (rest from reference TRBV5-1 and TRBJ2-7): KAGVTQTPRYLIKTRGQQVTLSCSPISGHRSVSWYQQTPGQGLQFLFEYFSETQRNKGNFPGRFSGRQFSNSRSEMNVSTLELGDSALYLCASSSDRVGQYFGPGTRLTVT.

V usage is TRBV29-1 and J usage is TRBJ1-4; weak D call: TRBD1 (5 bases). The CDR3 sequence is 13 residues long. The V gene lost 1 base and the J gene lost 8 bases, with 11 bases spanning the gap. Germline loops: CDR1 SQVTM, CDR2 ANQGSEA. CDR3 bases: TGCAGCGTTGAAGGTCAGGGTGGGGAAAAACTGTTTTTT. This encodes CSVEGQGGEKLFF.

The J gene is TRBJ2-2, the V gene TRBV27; weak D call: TRBD1 (6 bases). Germline V gives CDR1 MNHEY, CDR2 SMNVEV (reference sequence). The V end lost 9 bases, the J end lost 5 bases, and 10 bases lay between the germline ends. This CDR3 has 12 amino acids. The CDR3 region is CASRGGTGELFF. CDR3 in DNA: TGTGCCAGTCGAGGGGGTACCGGGGAGCTGTTTTTT.

This chain joins TRBV12-3 or TRBV12-4 and TRBJ1-3; D remains ambiguous. This CDR3 spans 11 amino acids. V shed 1 base and J shed 10 bases, with 5 bases lying between them. CDR3 sequence reads: CASSLGGTIYF. The CDR3 DNA reads as TGTGCCAGCAGTTTAGGAGGGACCATATATTTT.

This clone was counted once. CDR3 sequence reads: CASSASDREGSGGYTF. Written as DNA, the CDR3 is TGTGCCAGCAGCGCCTCGGACAGGGAGGGATCGGGTGGCTACACCTTC. The rearrangement links TRBV9 to TRBJ1-2, with 8 positions matching TRBD1. Per the germline V gene, CDR1 is SGDLS and CDR2 is YYNGEE. The CDR3 spans 16 residues. V gave up 3 bases and J gave up 7 bases; unmatched junction bases: 14.

The chain uses TRBV3-1 (or the pseudogene TRBV3-2) and TRBJ2-3, with 9 bases that match TRBD2. Germline loops: CDR1 LGHDT, CDR2 YNNKEL (reference sequence). With 0 bases clipped from V and 2 bases from J, the junction kept 3 bases outside the gene matches. The length of the CDR3 is 16 residues. CDR3 bases: TGTGCCAGCAGCCAAGAAGCGGGAGGCTTCACAGATACGCAGTATTTT. This codes for CASSQEAGGFTDTQYF.

The chain carries TRBV7-2 and TRBJ1-2, with TRBD1 matching 8 bases. The V gene end was trimmed by 2 bases and the J gene end by 2 bases; junction bases not matched to a gene: 1. Germline CDR1 and CDR2: SGHTA and FQGNSA. The CDR3 is 14 residues long. The DNA for the CDR3 is TGTGCCAGCAGCTTAAACAGGGGGAACTATGGCTACACCTTC. Protein sequence: CASSLNRGNYGYTF. The whole variable domain, remainder taken from reference TRBV7-2 and TRBJ1-2, is GAGVSQSPSNKVTEKGKDVELRCDPISGHTALYWYRQSLGQGLEFLIYFQGNSAPDKSGLPSDRFSAERTGGSVSTLTIQRTQQEDSAVYLCASSLNRGNYGYTFGSGTRLTVV.

The chain uses TRBV3-1 (or the pseudogene TRBV3-2) and TRBJ2-1; TRBD1 or TRBD2 may be the D gene (5 bases each). Germline V gene lookup returns CDR1 LGHDT and CDR2 YNNKEL (reference sequence). The CDR3 runs to 15 residues. The germline V and J ends were trimmed by 4 bases and 7 bases, with 17 bases remaining between them. The CDR3 DNA sequence: TGTGCCAGCAGCCCCCGGGGCGCCTATGGGAATGAGCAGTTCTTC. This encodes CASSPRGAYGNEQFF.

The J gene is TRBJ2-3, the V gene TRBV4-2; D is ambiguous. Germline values: CDR1 LGHNA, CDR2 YNFKEQ. The CDR3 totals 17 residues. V dropped 1 base and J dropped 0 bases, with 14 bases sitting between them. CDR3 nucleotides: TGTGCCAGCAGCCAAGTTGTACGCTGGGCTAGCACAGATACGCAGTATTTT. It translates to CASSQVVRWASTDTQYF.